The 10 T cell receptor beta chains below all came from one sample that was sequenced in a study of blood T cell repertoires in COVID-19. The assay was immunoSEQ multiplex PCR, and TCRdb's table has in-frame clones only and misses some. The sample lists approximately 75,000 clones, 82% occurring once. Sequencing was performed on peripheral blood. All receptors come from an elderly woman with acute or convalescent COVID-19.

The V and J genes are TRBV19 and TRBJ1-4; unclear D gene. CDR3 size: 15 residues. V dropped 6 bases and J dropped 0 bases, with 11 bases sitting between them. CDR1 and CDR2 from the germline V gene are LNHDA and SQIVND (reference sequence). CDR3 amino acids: CASSGGPSTNEKLFF. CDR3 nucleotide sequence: TGTGCCAGTAGCGGCGGCCCGTCAACTAATGAAAAACTGTTTTTT.

The DNA of the CDR3 is TGCGCCAGCAGCACCGCCGGACAGTCCTACGAGCAGTACTTC. It is translated as CASSTAGQSYEQYF. The V and J genes are TRBV5-1 and TRBJ2-7; D perhaps matches TRBD1 (6 bases). Trimming took off 4 bases at V and 1 base at J, with 12 bases between the two ends. CDR3 length equals 14 residues. Germline CDR1 is SGHRS and CDR2 is YFSETQ.

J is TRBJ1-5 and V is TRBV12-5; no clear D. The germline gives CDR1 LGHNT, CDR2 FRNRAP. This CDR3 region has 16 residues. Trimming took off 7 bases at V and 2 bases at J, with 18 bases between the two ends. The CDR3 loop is CASAPSSTRGNQPQHF. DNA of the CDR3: TGTGCTAGTGCCCCTTCGTCGACCCGGGGCAATCAGCCCCAGCATTTT.

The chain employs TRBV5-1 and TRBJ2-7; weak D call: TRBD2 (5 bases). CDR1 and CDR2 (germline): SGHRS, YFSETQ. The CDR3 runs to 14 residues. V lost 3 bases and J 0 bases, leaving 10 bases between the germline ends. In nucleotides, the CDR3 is TGCGCCAGCAGCTCGACAACTAGCTCCTACGAGCAGTACTTC. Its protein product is CASSSTTSSYEQYF.

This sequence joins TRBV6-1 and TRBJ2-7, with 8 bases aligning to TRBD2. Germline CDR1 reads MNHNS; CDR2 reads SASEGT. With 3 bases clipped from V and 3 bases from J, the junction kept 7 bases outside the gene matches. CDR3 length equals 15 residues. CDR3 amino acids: CASSEAAGDDYEQYF. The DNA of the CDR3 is TGTGCCAGCAGTGAGGCAGCGGGGGACGACTACGAGCAGTACTTC.

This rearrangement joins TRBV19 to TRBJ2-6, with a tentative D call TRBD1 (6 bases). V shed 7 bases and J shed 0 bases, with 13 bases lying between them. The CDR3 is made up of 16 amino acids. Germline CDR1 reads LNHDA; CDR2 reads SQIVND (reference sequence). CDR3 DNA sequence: TGTGCCAGTAAAAAACCACAGGGCTCTGGGGCCAACGTCCTGACTTTC. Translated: CASKKPQGSGANVLTF.

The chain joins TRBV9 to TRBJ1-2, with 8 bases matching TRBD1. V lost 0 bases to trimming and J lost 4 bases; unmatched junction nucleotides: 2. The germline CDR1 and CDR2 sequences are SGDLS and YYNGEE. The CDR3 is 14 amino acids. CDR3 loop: CASSVGQGPYGYTF. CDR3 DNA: TGTGCCAGCAGCGTAGGACAGGGGCCCTATGGCTACACCTTC.

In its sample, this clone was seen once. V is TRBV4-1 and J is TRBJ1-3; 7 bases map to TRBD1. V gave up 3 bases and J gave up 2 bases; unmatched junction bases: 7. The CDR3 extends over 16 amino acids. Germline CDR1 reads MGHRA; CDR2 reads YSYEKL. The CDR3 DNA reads TGCGCCAGCAGCCAGGTTTCGCAGGGGGCTGGAAACACCATATATTTT. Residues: CASSQVSQGAGNTIYF.

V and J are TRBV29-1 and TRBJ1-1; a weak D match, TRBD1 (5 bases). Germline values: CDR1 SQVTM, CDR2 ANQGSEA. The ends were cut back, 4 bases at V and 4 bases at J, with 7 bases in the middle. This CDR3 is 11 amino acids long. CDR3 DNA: TGCAGCGTTGGACAGATCACTGAAGCTTTCTTT. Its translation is CSVGQITEAFF.

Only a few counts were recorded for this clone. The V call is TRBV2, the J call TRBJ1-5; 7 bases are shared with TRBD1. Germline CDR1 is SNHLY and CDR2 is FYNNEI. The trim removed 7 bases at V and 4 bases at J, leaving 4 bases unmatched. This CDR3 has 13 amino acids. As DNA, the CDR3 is TGTGCCAGCAATAGGGACAGTAATCAGCCCCAGCATTTT. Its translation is CASNRDSNQPQHF. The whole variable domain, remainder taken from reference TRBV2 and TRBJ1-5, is EPEVTQTPSHQVTQMGQEVILRCVPISNHLYFYWYRQILGQKVEFLVSFYNNEISEKSEIFDDQFSVERPDGSNFTLKIRSTKLEDSAMYFCASNRDSNQPQHFGDGTRLSIL.